This TCR beta chain was observed in a study of shared clonotypes between healthy human individuals. Study in general: The plates for each donor numbered three CD4 naive, three CD4 memory, two CD8 naive and one CD8 memory.

For each subset, genomic DNA was distributed in equal portions over several immunoSEQ plates. TCRdb's copy holds only in-frame clones and misses some; the assay was immunoSEQ multiplex PCR. Of 110,000 or so clones in the sample, around 73% are singletons; the top ten hold 20% to 25%. In the case of this clone: Its antigen is not known.

Study outcomes and limitations: Sampling used blood alone; tissue repertoires probably differ.

The clonotype originates from a woman aged 25 to 39 in good health. Sequenced material: memory CD8+ T cells sorted from blood. Documented subset: CD45RO+ cells pooled with CCR7-negative TemRA cells.

CDR3 sequence reads: CASSVKGGTGIYEQYF. The CDR3 nucleotides read TGTGCCAGCAGCGTGAAAGGCGGGACAGGGATCTACGAGCAGTACTTC. The rearrangement uses TRBV9 and TRBJ2-7; 9 bases are shared with TRBD1. This CDR3 contains 16 residues. Trimming took 2 bases from V and 3 from J; bases not matched to a gene: 9. Germline CDR1 and CDR2: SGDLS and YYNGEE.